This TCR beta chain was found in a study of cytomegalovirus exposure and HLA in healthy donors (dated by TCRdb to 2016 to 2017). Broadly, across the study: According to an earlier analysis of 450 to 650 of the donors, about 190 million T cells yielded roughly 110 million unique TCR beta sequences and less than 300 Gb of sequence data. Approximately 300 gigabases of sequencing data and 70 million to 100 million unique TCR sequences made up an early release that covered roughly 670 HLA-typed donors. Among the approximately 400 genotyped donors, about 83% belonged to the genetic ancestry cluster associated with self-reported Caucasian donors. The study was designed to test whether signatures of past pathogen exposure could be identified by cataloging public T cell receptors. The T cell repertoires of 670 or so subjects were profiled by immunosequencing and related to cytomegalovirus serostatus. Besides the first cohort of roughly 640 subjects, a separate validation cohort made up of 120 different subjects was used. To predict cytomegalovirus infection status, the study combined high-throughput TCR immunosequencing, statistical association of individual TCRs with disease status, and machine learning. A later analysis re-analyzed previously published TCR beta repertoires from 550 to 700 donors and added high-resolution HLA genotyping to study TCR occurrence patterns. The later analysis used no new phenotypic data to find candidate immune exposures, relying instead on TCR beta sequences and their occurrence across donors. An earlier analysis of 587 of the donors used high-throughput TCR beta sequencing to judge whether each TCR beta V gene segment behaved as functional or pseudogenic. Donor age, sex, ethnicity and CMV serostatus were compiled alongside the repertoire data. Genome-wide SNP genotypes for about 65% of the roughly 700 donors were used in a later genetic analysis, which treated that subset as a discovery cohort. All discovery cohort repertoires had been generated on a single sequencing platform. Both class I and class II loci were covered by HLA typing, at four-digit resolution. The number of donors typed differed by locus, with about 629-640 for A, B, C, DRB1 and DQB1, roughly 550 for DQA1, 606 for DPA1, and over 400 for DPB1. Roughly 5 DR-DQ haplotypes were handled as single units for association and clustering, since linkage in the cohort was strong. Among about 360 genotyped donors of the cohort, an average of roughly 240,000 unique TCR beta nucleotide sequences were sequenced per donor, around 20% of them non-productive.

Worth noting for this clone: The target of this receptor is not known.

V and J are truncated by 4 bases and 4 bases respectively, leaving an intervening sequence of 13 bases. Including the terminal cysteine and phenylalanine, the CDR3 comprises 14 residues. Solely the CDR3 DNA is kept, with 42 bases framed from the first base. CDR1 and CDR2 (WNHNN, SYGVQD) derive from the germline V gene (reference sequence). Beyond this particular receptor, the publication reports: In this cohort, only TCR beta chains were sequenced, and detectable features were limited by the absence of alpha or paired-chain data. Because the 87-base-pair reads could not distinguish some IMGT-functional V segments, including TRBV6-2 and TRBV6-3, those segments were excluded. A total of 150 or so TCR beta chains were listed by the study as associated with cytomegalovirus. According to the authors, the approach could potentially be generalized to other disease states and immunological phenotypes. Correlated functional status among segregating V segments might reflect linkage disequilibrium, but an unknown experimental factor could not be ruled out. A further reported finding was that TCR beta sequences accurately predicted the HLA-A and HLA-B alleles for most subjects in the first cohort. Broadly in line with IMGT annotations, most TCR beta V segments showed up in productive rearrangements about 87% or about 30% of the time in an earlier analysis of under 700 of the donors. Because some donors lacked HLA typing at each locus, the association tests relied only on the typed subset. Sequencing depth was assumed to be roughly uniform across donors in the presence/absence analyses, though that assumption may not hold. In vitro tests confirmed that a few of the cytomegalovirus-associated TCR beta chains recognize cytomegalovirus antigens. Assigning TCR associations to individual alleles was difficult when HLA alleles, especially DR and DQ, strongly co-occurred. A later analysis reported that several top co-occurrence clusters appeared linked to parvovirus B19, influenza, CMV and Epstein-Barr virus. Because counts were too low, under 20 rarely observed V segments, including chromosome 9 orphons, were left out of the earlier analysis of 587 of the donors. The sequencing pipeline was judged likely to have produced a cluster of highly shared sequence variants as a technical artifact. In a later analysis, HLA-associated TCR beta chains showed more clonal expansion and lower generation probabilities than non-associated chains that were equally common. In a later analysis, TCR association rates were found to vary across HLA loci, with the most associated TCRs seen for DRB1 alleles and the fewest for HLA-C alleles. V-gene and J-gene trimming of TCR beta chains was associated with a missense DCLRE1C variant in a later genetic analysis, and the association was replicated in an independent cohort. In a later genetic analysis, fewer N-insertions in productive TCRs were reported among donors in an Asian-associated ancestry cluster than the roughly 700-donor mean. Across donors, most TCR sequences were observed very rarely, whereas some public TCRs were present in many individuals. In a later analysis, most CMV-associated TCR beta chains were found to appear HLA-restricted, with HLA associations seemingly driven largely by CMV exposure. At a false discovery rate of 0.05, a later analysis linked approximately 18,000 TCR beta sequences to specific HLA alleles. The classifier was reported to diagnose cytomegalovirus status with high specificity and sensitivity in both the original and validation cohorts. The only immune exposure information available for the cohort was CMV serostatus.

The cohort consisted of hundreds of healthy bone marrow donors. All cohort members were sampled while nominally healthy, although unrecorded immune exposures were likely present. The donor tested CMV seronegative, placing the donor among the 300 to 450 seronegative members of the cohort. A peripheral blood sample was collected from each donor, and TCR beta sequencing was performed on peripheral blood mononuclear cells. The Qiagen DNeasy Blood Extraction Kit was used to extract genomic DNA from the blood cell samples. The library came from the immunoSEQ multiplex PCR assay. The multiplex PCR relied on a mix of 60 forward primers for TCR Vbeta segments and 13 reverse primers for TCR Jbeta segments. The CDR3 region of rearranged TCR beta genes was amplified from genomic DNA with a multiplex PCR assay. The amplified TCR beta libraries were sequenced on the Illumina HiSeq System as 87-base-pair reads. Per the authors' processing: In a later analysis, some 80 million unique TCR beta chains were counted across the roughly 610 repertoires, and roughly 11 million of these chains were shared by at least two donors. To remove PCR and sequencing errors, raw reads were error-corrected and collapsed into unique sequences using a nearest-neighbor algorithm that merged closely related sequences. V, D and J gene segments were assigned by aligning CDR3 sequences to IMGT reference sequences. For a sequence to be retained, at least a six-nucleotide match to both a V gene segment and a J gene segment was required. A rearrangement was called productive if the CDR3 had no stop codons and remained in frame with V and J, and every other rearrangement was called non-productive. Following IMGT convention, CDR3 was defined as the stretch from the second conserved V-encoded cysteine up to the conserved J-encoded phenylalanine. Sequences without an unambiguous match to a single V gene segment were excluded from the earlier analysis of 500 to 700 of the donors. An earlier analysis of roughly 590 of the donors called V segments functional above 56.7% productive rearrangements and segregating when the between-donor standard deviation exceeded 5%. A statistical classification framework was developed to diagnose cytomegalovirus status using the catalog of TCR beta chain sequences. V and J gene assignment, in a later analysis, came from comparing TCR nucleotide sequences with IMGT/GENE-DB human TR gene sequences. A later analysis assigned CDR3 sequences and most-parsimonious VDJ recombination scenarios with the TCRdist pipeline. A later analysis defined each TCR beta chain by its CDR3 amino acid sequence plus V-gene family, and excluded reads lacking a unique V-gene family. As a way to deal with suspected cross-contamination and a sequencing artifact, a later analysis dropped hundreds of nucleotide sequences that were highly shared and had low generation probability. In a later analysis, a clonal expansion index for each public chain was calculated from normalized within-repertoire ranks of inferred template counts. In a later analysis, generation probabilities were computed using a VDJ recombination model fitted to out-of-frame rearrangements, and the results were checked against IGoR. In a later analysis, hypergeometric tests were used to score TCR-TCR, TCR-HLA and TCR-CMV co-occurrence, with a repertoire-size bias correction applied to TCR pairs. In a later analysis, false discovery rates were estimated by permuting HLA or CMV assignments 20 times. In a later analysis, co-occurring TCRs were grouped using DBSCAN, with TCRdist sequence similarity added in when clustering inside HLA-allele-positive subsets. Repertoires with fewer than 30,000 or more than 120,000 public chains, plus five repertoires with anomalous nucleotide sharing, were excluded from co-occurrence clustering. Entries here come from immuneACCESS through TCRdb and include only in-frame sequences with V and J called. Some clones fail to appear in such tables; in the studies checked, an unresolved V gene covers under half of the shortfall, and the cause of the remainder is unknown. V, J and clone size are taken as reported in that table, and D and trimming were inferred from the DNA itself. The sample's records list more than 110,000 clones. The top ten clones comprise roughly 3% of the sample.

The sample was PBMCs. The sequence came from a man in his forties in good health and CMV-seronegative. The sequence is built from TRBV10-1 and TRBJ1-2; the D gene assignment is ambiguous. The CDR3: CASSVREQRYGYTF. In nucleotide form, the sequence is TGCGCCAGCAGTGTACGGGAACAGCGCTATGGCTACACCTTC.